The clone carrying this T cell receptor beta chain was recorded only once. The CDR3 consists of 12 residues. The V gene lost 6 bases and the J gene lost 5 bases, with 11 bases spanning the gap. CDR1 is LNHDA and CDR2 is SQIVND in the germline V gene (reference sequence). This sample stems from a study of blood T cell repertoires in COVID-19. As for the study in general: Samples came from the United States, Italy and Spain, spanning acute and convalescent COVID-19.

Source study methods: For nucleated cells, counts were estimated from reference gene primer amplification. Method: immunoSEQ multiplex PCR; TCRdb's copy keeps in-frame clones and lacks some. V and J calls and clone size are those listed in that table; D and trimming were worked out from the DNA. The sample has roughly 77,000 clones, 70% to 80% seen once. The receptor was derived from a man aged 60 to 69 with active or convalescent COVID-19. The gene calls are TRBV19 and TRBJ2-7; possible D gene TRBD2, 6 bases. The sequenced sample consisted of peripheral blood. CDR3 nucleotides: TGTGCCAGTAGCGGGGGATCCCACGAGCAGTACTTC. This codes for CASSGGSHEQYF.